These 29 T cell receptor beta chains originate from one sample sequenced in a study of OX40 agonist ivuxolimab in advanced cancers. Data came from immunoSEQ multiplex PCR; TCRdb stores just in-frame clones and leaves some out. The sample gives tens of thousands of clones, 75% to 90% of which show up once; roughly 4.5% is in the top ten. The sample was CD4+ or CD8+ T cells sorted from blood, taken in a trial of the OX40 agonist ivuxolimab. These receptors all come from an adult with an advanced solid tumor such as melanoma, head and neck, liver or kidney cancer.

The chain combines TRBV29-1 with TRBJ1-2; D not resolved. Germline V gene lookup returns CDR1 SQVTM and CDR2 ANQGSEA. There are 12 residues in the CDR3. Trimming shortened V by 4 bases and J by 0 bases, and 6 bases separated the two germline ends. CDR3: CSVAASNYGYTF. CDR3 nucleotide sequence: TGCAGCGTTGCAGCTTCTAACTATGGCTACACCTTC.

The chain has TRBV6-1 and TRBJ2-7, with unresolved D. The germline CDR1 and CDR2 sequences are MNHNS and SASEGT. CDR3 length equals 13 residues. The V end was cut by 5 bases, the J end by 3 bases, with 11 bases between. CDR3 coding DNA: TGTGCCAGCAGTTTAGCCTCCTTCTACGAGCAGTACTTC. Its translation is CASSLASFYEQYF.

The chain employs TRBV27 and TRBJ1-4, with TRBD1 matching over 7 bases. Germline CDR1 and CDR2: MNHEY and SMNVEV (reference sequence). The CDR3 spans 15 residues. V lost 6 bases, J lost 0 bases, and 4 bases stayed unmatched. Here the CDR3 DNA reads TGTGCCAGCAGAACAGGGGACGCAACTAATGAAAAACTGTTTTTT. As protein: CASRTGDATNEKLFF. Using reference TRBV27 and TRBJ1-4 for the parts outside the CDR3, the full variable domain is EAQVTQNPRYLITVTGKKLTVTCSQNMNHEYMSWYRQDPGLGLRQIYYSMNVEVTDKGDVPEGYKVSRKEKRNFPLILESPSPNQTSLYFCASRTGDATNEKLFFGSGTQLSVL.

This clone was seen only once. The chain couples TRBV11-2 to TRBJ2-5; 9 positions agree with TRBD2. Unmatched junction bases numbered 9, after V lost 0 bases and J lost 1 base. The CDR3 consists of 18 residues. Germline V gene sequence: CDR1 SGHAT, CDR2 FQNNGV. The CDR3 sequence is CASSLDRLAGPPQETQYF. CDR3 DNA sequence: TGTGCCAGCAGCTTAGATAGGCTAGCGGGGCCTCCCCAAGAGACCCAGTACTTC.

The gene calls are TRBV6-5 and TRBJ2-7; D may correspond to TRBD1 or TRBD2 (6 bases each). This CDR3 region has 16 residues. Trimming stripped 2 bases from V and 2 bases from J, with 16 bases between. The germline CDR1 and CDR2 sequences are MNHEY and SVGAGI. CDR3 sequence reads: CASSYGGGVFPYEQYF. Written as DNA, the CDR3 is TGTGCCAGCAGTTACGGGGGCGGGGTTTTTCCCTACGAGCAGTACTTC.

J is TRBJ1-5 and V is TRBV7-9; D is uncertain. V lost 4 bases and J lost 7, with 11 bases in between. Germline V lookup: CDR1 SEHNR, CDR2 FQNEAQ (reference sequence). CDR3 length equals 13 residues. Here the CDR3 DNA reads TGTGCCAGCAGCTACACAATGGGCCAGCCCCAGCATTTT. Translated: CASSYTMGQPQHF.

Concerning this clone: The same CDR3 also results from other DNA sequences found in this sample. The chain has TRBV28 and TRBJ1-5, with 9 bases fitting TRBD1. The J segment lost 5 bases and the V segment lost 6 bases, leaving 5 bases of the junction unmatched. Germline V lookup: CDR1 MDHEN, CDR2 SYDVKM. This CDR3 contains 14 residues. CDR3 sequence (DNA): TGTGCCAGCAGCGAACAGGGGGCTTATCAGCCCCAGCATTTT. The encoded protein is CASSEQGAYQPQHF.

This sequence joins TRBV11-2 and TRBJ1-4; D unclear. With 5 bases removed from V and 3 bases from J, the gap between germline ends came to 10 bases. The CDR3 loop spans 14 amino acids. Germline V gene lookup returns CDR1 SGHAT and CDR2 FQNNGV. CDR3 sequence (DNA): TGTGCCAGCAGCCCCACCCGTTCTAATGAAAAACTGTTTTTT. Amino acids: CASSPTRSNEKLFF. Drawing the rest from reference TRBV11-2 and TRBJ1-4, the complete variable domain is EAGVAQSPRYKIIEKRQSVAFWCNPISGHATLYWYQQILGQGPKLLIQFQNNGVVDDSQLPKDRFSAERLKGVDSTLKIQPAKLEDSAVYLCASSPTRSNEKLFFGSGTQLSVL.

This rearrangement joins TRBV4-3 to TRBJ2-1; D call uncertain. The germline V gene has CDR1 LGHNA and CDR2 YSLEER. This CDR3 spans 13 amino acids. V was clipped by 0 bases and J by 8 bases, with 8 bases between them. CDR3 loop: CASSQDLRDEQFF. CDR3 bases: TGCGCCAGCAGCCAAGATCTAAGGGATGAGCAGTTCTTC.

This chain uses TRBV19 with TRBJ2-7; 9 bases are a match to TRBD1. Germline values: CDR1 LNHDA, CDR2 SQIVND (reference sequence). The CDR3 runs to 15 residues. The V segment lost 6 bases and the J segment 2 bases; nucleotides outside the gene matches: 8. The DNA for the CDR3 is TGTGCCAGTAGCCTCAGGGGGACAGGGACCTACGAGCAGTACTTC. This codes for CASSLRGTGTYEQYF.

This chain uses TRBV6-6 with TRBJ2-7, with TRBD1 as a possible D gene (6 bases). Germline V lookup: CDR1 MNHNY, CDR2 SVGAGI (reference sequence). The V end lost 7 bases, the J end lost 0 bases, and 16 bases lay between the germline ends. The CDR3 loop spans 15 amino acids. The chain's CDR3 is CASKIQGRGSYEQYF. CDR3 coding DNA: TGTGCCAGCAAGATACAGGGAAGGGGCTCCTACGAGCAGTACTTC.

The chain links TRBV19 to TRBJ1-1; D call uncertain. Germline-derived CDR1 and CDR2 are LNHDA and SQIVND (reference sequence). Trimming stripped 3 bases from V and 4 bases from J, with 6 bases between. The CDR3 runs 12 residues. CDR3 DNA sequence: TGTGCCAGTAGTATCGGAATCACTGAAGCTTTCTTT. As protein: CASSIGITEAFF.

The J gene is TRBJ2-5, the V gene TRBV27; 12 nucleotides align to TRBD2. The CDR3 consists of 16 residues. Germline V gene data show CDR1 as MNHEY and CDR2 as SMNVEV (reference sequence). V lost 4 bases, J lost 5 bases, and 8 bases stayed unmatched. Here the CDR3 reads CASSSPSGGAGETQYF. CDR3 DNA sequence: TGTGCCAGCAGTTCCCCTAGCGGGGGGGCGGGTGAGACCCAGTACTTC.

This rearrangement joins TRBV30 to TRBJ1-2, with TRBD1 identical over 8 bases. Germline V lookup: CDR1 GTSNPN, CDR2 SVGIG (reference sequence). The CDR3 consists of 13 residues. With 1 base clipped from V and 8 bases from J, the junction kept 6 bases outside the gene matches. Written as DNA, the CDR3 is TGTGCCTGGAGTGAGGGCAGGGGGCTGGGCTACACCTTC. It encodes CAWSEGRGLGYTF.

This CDR3 reads CAWSVSIGTEAFF. CDR3 DNA sequence: TGTGCCTGGAGTGTAAGTATAGGTACTGAAGCTTTCTTT. The chain carries TRBV30 and TRBJ1-1; D gene ambiguous. Per germline, CDR1 GTSNPN and CDR2 SVGIG (reference sequence). Trimming stripped 0 bases from V and 5 bases from J, with 10 bases between. The CDR3 has 13 residues.

The V and J genes are TRBV28 and TRBJ2-3, with 8 nucleotides matching TRBD1. Germline loops: CDR1 MDHEN, CDR2 SYDVKM. V shed 7 bases, J shed 3 bases, and the junction held 3 bases outside the gene matches. The CDR3 is 13 amino acids. CDR3 residues: CASTDRGTDTQYF. For the CDR3, the DNA is TGTGCCAGCACCGACAGGGGAACAGATACGCAGTATTTT.

This chain connects TRBV7-9 to TRBJ2-3, with D uncertain. The CDR3 is made up of 14 amino acids. Trimming shortened V by 2 bases and J by 6 bases, and 12 bases separated the two germline ends. CDR1 SEHNR and CDR2 FQNEAQ come from the germline V gene (reference sequence). The CDR3 DNA follows: TGTGCCAGCAGCTTACAAGTATTTGGGGATACGCAGTATTTT. Residues: CASSLQVFGDTQYF.

The chain employs TRBV9 and TRBJ2-5; D possibly corresponds to TRBD2 (6 bases). CDR3 size: 16 residues. Germline values: CDR1 SGDLS, CDR2 YYNGEE. Trimming pared 2 bases from V and 1 base from J, leaving 15 bases between. The CDR3: CASSVGVRDSQETQYF. The CDR3 region has the DNA TGTGCCAGCAGCGTCGGAGTCCGGGACTCCCAAGAGACCCAGTACTTC.

The chain links TRBV19 to TRBJ2-5; maybe TRBD1 (6 bases). Germline CDR1 reads LNHDA; CDR2 reads SQIVND (reference sequence). This CDR3 is built from 15 residues. The V gene lost 1 base and the J gene lost 7 bases, with 16 bases spanning the gap. The CDR3 DNA sequence: TGTGCCAGTAGTATAGCTGGGACATTTGAAGTGACCCAGTACTTC. Translation: CASSIAGTFEVTQYF.

The V gene is TRBV13, the J gene TRBJ2-3; 10 positions agree with TRBD2. This CDR3 has 16 residues. Losses at the gene ends were 5 bases for V and 2 bases for J; bases not matched to a gene: 7. Per the germline V gene, CDR1 is PRHDT and CDR2 is FYEKMQ (reference sequence). The CDR3 protein is CASSRKRGGATDTQYF. CDR3 DNA: TGTGCCAGCAGCCGTAAGCGGGGGGGGGCCACAGATACGCAGTATTTT. The variable domain in full, completed from reference TRBV13 and TRBJ2-3, reads AAGVIQSPRHLIKEKRETATLKCYPIPRHDTVYWYQQGPGQDPQFLISFYEKMQSDKGSIPDRFSAQQFSDYHSELNMSSLELGDSALYFCASSRKRGGATDTQYFGPGTRLTVL.

The rearrangement links TRBV19 to TRBJ2-1; weak D call: TRBD1 (6 bases). V was cut by 2 bases and J by 8 bases, with 10 bases left in between. The germline gives CDR1 LNHDA, CDR2 SQIVND (reference sequence). The CDR3 covers 13 residues. CDR3 nucleotides: TGTGCCAGTAGTATAAGTTCAGGGGATGAGCAGTTCTTC. This codes for CASSISSGDEQFF. The variable domain in full, completed from reference TRBV19 and TRBJ2-1, reads DGGITQSPKYLFRKEGQNVTLSCEQNLNHDAMYWYRQDPGQGLRLIYYSQIVNDFQKGDIAEGYSVSREKKESFPLTVTSAQKNPTAFYLCASSISSGDEQFFGPGTRLTVL.

The chain employs TRBV19 and TRBJ1-5; D is ambiguous. V was pared by 9 bases and J by 8 bases, with 23 bases between. The CDR3 runs to 15 residues. Germline V gene sequence: CDR1 LNHDA, CDR2 SQIVND (reference sequence). CDR3 protein: CASSVISHLNEPQHF. CDR3 nucleotide sequence: TGTGCCAGCAGTGTGATTTCCCACCTAAATGAGCCCCAGCATTTT.

This chain uses TRBV4-1 with TRBJ2-3, with D perhaps TRBD2 (6 bases). The V end was cut by 0 bases, the J end by 2 bases, with 9 bases between. Germline lookup yields CDR1 MGHRA and CDR2 YSYEKL. The length of the CDR3 is 15 residues. The CDR3 DNA sequence: TGCGCCAGCAGCCAAGACGGGACTTCCACAGATACGCAGTATTTT. Its protein is CASSQDGTSTDTQYF.

This clone occurred once. V usage is TRBV28 and J usage is TRBJ2-7, with no clear D. This CDR3 spans 12 amino acids. Germline V gene data show CDR1 as MDHEN and CDR2 as SYDVKM. CDR3 nucleotide sequence: TGTGCAGGAGCCTCTAGCTCCTACGAGCAGTACTTC. It codes for CAGASSSYEQYF.

This clone was counted once. The chain has TRBV10-3 and TRBJ2-3, with D maybe TRBD2 (6 bases). The V gene lost 4 bases and the J gene lost 0 bases, with 11 bases spanning the gap. Germline CDR1 reads ENHRY; CDR2 reads SYGVKD. This CDR3 contains 15 residues. This CDR3 reads CAISGSGRSTDTQYF. CDR3 sequence (DNA): TGTGCCATCAGTGGGTCAGGGAGGAGCACAGATACGCAGTATTTT.

This clone has only one observation. This rearrangement joins TRBV5-6 to TRBJ1-1; no firm D call. This CDR3 has 12 amino acids. The germline V and J ends were trimmed by 2 bases and 6 bases, with 8 bases remaining between them. Germline loops: CDR1 SGHDT, CDR2 YYEEEE. DNA of the CDR3: TGTGCCAGCAGCTTCCAGACGCCTGAAGCTTTCTTT. Translation: CASSFQTPEAFF.

The V gene is TRBV18, the J gene TRBJ2-7; D may correspond to TRBD1 or TRBD2 (5 bases each). CDR3 length: 14 residues. Trimming cost V 2 bases and J 6 bases, with 14 bases left between them. The V gene's germline CDR1 is KGHSH and CDR2 LQKENI. The CDR3 sequence is CASSPSGPQFEQYF. The CDR3 region has the DNA TGTGCCAGCTCACCATCGGGACCACAATTCGAGCAGTACTTC.

The J gene is TRBJ2-7, the V gene TRBV28; D is unresolved. The CDR3 covers 11 residues. The germline CDR1 and CDR2 sequences are MDHEN and SYDVKM. Between the trimmed V and J ends, which lost 5 bases and 3 bases, there was a span of 5 bases. CDR3 sequence reads: CASSSDYEQYF. CDR3 bases: TGTGCCAGCAGTAGCGACTACGAGCAGTACTTC. The full variable domain, rest sourced from reference TRBV28 and TRBJ2-7, is DVKVTQSSRYLVKRTGEKVFLECVQDMDHENMFWYRQDPGLGLRLIYFSYDVKMKEKGDIPEGYSVSREKKERFSLILESASTNQTSMYLCASSSDYEQYFGPGTRLTVT.

The V and J genes are TRBV6-5 and TRBJ1-1; TRBD1 matches 10 bases. V lost 2 bases to trimming and J lost 10 bases; unmatched junction nucleotides: 10. This CDR3 comprises 15 residues. Germline CDR1 MNHEY, CDR2 SVGAGI. The chain's CDR3 is CASSYLSRQGALAFF. CDR3 sequence (DNA): TGTGCCAGCAGTTACCTCTCTCGACAGGGGGCTTTAGCTTTCTTT.